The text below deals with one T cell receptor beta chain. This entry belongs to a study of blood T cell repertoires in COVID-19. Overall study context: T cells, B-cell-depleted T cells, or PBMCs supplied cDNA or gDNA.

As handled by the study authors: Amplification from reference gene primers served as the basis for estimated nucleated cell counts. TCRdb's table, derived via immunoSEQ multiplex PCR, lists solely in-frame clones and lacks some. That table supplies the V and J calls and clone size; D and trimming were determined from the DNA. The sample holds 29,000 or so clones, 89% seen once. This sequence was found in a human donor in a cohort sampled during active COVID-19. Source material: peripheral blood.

The CDR3 DNA is TGTGCCAGCAGTTACCTGACAGGGGTCACCGGGGAGCTGTTTTTT. Protein product: CASSYLTGVTGELFF. The gene calls are TRBV6-2 or TRBV6-3 and TRBJ2-2, with 8 bases identical to TRBD1. The CDR3 has 15 amino acids. V gave up 2 bases and J gave up 4 bases; unmatched junction bases: 3. Germline CDR1 MNHEY, CDR2 SVGEGT.